The entry that follows covers one T cell receptor (beta chain) sequence. PCR used 60 Vbeta primers and 13 Jbeta primers. The table came from immunoSEQ multiplex PCR; TCRdb's copy has only in-frame clones and leaves some out. Altogether 90,000 to 95,000 clones are present, roughly 78% being singletons, with the ten largest covering approximately 4%. This CDR3 contains 15 residues. Germline-derived CDR1 and CDR2 are SGHTA and FQGNSA. V shed 5 bases and J 4 bases; nucleotides not matched to a gene: 1. This specimen comes from a study of cytomegalovirus exposure and HLA in healthy donors. Sequencing was performed on PBMCs. The sequence derives from a male donor in good health and CMV-seropositive. This chain connects TRBV7-2 to TRBJ2-1; 14 nucleotides line up with TRBD2. The CDR3 reads CASSGLAGGYNEQFF. The CDR3 coding sequence is TGTGCCAGCAGCGGACTAGCGGGAGGATACAATGAGCAGTTCTTC.